This T cell receptor beta chain was retrieved from a study of shared clonotypes between healthy human individuals (dated by TCRdb to 2018 to 2020). Study-wide context: The cohort included a few men and a couple of women between 18 and 49 years of age. The study deeply sequenced blood TCR repertoires of about 5 healthy adults to estimate repertoire size and the extent of clonotype sharing between individuals. Libraries were prepared and TCR repertoires were sequenced by different laboratories using diverse techniques, in order to increase sequencing depth and limit assay-specific biases. Between about 0.94 and 8.9 billion PBMCs per donor were obtained by leukapheresis. The paper as a whole reports these results and caveats: Sampling was restricted to blood, and TCR repertoires in tissues likely differ from the TCR repertoires found in blood. The genetic and exposure-history diversity represented was limited by the small number of donors. Based on pairwise subsampling, the degree of clonotype sharing among donors was expected to be affected by sequencing depth.

As concerns this clone: Its cognate antigen has yet to be identified. It has no much larger one-base neighbor in the sample; base qualities were not kept.

The donors were healthy, HIV-negative adults with no recently reported acute infections or vaccinations. Only Caucasian adults living in Nashville, Tennessee, USA were represented among the donors. For unsorted samples, tens of millions of PBMCs were counted, and genomic DNA was extracted using the QIAamp DNA Blood Mini kit. Blood was collected by leukapheresis, and PBMCs were isolated by Ficoll-Histopaque density gradient centrifugation and then cryopreserved in liquid nitrogen vapor phase. TCR CDR3 regions were amplified from genomic DNA by multiplex PCR using the deep immunoSEQ assay. Extracted genomic DNA from each cell subset was distributed evenly across all wells of several immunoSEQ 96-well plates, and each plate was treated as a replicate. Each replicate PCR for unsorted PBMC received 300 to 350 ng genomic DNA, equal to 30,000 to 35,000 T cell genomes. Ten immunoSEQ deep assay plates were used to sequence the unsorted PBMC genomic DNA. Purified libraries were measured with a Qubit 3.0 fluorometer, size-checked on a Bioanalyzer 2100, and measured again with the KAPA Library Quantification kit. Each immunoSEQ 96-well plate was sequenced on its own single-read 150-cycle Illumina NextSeq 550 flow cell. Regarding the original processing steps: Because only junctional sequences without quality scores were contained in the immunoSEQ output, filtering matching that applied to full-length reads could not be performed. To assign V/J genes and CDR3, sequences were annotated against IMGT germline references using PyIR, a Python wrapper for IgBLAST v1.9. Reads were removed for weak V/J assignments (E-value above 1e-6), missing CDR3, stop codons, out-of-frame junctions, or ambiguous translated residues. V3J clonotypes were defined as sequences sharing the same inferred V gene, J gene, and CDR3 amino acid sequence. The percentage overlap between two repertoires was calculated by dividing the number of shared unique clonotypes by the size of the smaller repertoire. Richness of each repertoire was evaluated using RTK rarefaction, the Chao1 estimator, and Recon v2.1 estimates of unobserved clonotypes. Held by TCRdb, this immuneACCESS table contains in-frame sequences only and omits some clones. Under half of the omission traces to an unresolved V gene where checked; the cause of the rest is unknown. Clonal size and the V and J genes are those of that table, whereas D and trimming came from the DNA. For this sample the table gives about half a million clones, of which around 79% were detected only once. Jointly, the top ten make up roughly 12% of the sample.

Sequenced material: PBMCs. The receptor was isolated from a middle-aged woman in good health. Some clones in this sample may be carry-over from other donors' samples.

The nucleotide sequence is given as TGCGCCAGCAGCGGGGTCGGCTTTGGAAACACCATATATTTT. Protein translation: CASSGVGFGNTIYF. The rearrangement joined TRBV4-1 to TRBJ1-3; the D gene cannot be named for sure. Reading the germline V gene gives CDR1 MGHRA and CDR2 YSYEKL. There are 14 amino acids in the CDR3, from cysteine to phenylalanine inclusive. The entry retains the CDR3 DNA only, 42 bases that are in frame from base 1. V loses 5 bases of germline sequence and J loses 3 bases, and the interval between the two ends is 11 bases.